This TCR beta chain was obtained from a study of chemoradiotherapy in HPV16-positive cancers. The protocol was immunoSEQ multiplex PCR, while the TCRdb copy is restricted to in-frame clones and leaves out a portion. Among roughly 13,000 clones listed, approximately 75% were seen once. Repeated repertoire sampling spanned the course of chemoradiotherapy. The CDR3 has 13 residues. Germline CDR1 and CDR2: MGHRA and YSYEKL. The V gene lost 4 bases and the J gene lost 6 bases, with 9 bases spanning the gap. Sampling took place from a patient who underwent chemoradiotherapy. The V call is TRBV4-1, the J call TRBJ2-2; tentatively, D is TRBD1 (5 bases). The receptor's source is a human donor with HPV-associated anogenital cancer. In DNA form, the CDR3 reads TGCGCCAGCAGCCCCTCAGGGTCCGGGGAGCTGTTTTTT. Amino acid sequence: CASSPSGSGELFF.